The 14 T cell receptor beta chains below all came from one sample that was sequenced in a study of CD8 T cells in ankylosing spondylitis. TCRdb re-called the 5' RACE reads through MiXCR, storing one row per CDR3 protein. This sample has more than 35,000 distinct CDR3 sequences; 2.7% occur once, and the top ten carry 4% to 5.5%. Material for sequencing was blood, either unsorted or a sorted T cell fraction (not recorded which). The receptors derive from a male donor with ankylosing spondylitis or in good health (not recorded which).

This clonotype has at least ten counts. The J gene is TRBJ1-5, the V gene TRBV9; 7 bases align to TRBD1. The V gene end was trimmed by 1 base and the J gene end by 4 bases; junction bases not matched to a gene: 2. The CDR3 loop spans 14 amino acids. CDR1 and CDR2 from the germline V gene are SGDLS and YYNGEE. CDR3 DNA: TGTGCCAGCAGCGTAACAGGGGTAAATCAGCCCCAGCATTTT. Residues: CASSVTGVNQPQHF.

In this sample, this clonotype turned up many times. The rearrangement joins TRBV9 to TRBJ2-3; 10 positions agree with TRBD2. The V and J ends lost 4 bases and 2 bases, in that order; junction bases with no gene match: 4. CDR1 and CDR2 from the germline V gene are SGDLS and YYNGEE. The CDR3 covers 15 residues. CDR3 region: CASSRTSGLTDTQYF. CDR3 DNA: TGTGCCAGCAGCCGGACTAGCGGTCTCACAGATACGCAGTATTTT.

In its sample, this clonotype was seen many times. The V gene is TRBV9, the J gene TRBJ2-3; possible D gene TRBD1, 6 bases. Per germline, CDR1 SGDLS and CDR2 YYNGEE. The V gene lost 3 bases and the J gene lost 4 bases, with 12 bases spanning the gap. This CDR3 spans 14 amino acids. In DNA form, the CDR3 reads TGTGCCAGCAGCGCCGGGACAAGTTCAGATACGCAGTATTTT. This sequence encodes CASSAGTSSDTQYF.

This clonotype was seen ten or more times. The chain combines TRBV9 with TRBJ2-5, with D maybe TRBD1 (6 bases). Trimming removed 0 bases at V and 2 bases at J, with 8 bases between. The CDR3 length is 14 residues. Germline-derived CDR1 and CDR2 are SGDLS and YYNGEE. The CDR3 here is CASSVVTGQETQYF. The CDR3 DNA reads TGTGCCAGCAGCGTAGTTACAGGGCAAGAGACCCAGTACTTC.

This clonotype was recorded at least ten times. The CDR3 loop is CASSVGAVSNQPQHF. For the CDR3, the DNA is TGTGCCAGCAGCGTAGGGGCGGTTAGCAATCAGCCCCAGCATTTT. V and J are TRBV9 and TRBJ1-5; D not certain. There are 15 residues in the CDR3. In germline, CDR1 is SGDLS, CDR2 YYNGEE. The V and J ends lost 0 bases and 0 bases respectively, with 7 bases between them.

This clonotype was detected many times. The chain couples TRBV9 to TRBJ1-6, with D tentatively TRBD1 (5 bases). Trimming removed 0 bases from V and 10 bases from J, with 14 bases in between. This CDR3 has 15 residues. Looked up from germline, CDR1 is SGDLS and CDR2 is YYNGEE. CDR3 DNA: TGTGCCAGCAGCGTAGCGGGGCTAGGTGGCTCACCCCTCCACTTT. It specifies CASSVAGLGGSPLHF.

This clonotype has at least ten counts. As DNA, the CDR3 is TGTGCCAGCACCGCCGGACTCTCAGGAAACACCATATATTTT. The encoded protein is CASTAGLSGNTIYF. The chain joins TRBV9 to TRBJ1-3, with D uncertain. V shed 6 bases and J shed 4 bases, with 14 bases lying between them. The CDR3 covers 14 residues. Germline V gene data show CDR1 as SGDLS and CDR2 as YYNGEE. Filled out from reference TRBV9 and TRBJ1-3, the complete variable domain reads DSGVTQTPKHLITATGQRVTLRCSPRSGDLSVYWYQQSLDQGLQFLIQYYNGEERAKGNILERFSAQQFPDLHSELNLSSLELGDSALYFCASTAGLSGNTIYFGEGSWLTVV.

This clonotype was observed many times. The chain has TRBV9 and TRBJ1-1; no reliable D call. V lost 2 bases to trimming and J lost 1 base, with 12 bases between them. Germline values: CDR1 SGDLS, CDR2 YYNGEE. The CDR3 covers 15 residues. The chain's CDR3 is CASSVGGGRNTEAFF. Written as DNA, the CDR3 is TGTGCCAGCAGCGTGGGTGGCGGACGGAACACTGAAGCTTTCTTT.

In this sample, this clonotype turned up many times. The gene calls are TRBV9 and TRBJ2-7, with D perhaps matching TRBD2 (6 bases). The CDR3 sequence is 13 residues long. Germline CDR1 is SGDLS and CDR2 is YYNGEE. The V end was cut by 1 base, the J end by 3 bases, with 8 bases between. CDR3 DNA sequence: TGTGCCAGCAGCGTACAGGGAGGCTACGAGCAGTACTTC. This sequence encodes CASSVQGGYEQYF.

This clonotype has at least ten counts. The CDR3 coding sequence is TGTGCCAGCAGCGTAGGGTCATCTTATAATTCACCCCTCCACTTT. Protein sequence: CASSVGSSYNSPLHF. J is TRBJ1-6 and V is TRBV9; D is ambiguous. The length of the CDR3 is 15 residues. Trimming cost V 0 bases and J 4 bases, with 8 bases left between them. The V gene's germline CDR1 is SGDLS and CDR2 YYNGEE.

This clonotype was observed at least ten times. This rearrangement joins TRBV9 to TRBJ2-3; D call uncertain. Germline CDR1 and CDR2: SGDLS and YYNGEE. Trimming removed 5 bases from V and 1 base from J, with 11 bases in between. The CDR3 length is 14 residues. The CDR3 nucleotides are TGTGCCAGCAGAGCAGCCTCCGGCACAGATACGCAGTATTTT. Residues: CASRAASGTDTQYF.

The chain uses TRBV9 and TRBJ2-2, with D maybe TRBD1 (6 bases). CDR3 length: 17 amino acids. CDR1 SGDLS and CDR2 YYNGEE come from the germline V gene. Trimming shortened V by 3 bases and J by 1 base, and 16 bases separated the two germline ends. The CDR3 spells CASSARTVARNTGELFF. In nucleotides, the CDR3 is TGTGCCAGCAGCGCCCGGACAGTGGCCCGGAACACCGGGGAGCTGTTTTTT.

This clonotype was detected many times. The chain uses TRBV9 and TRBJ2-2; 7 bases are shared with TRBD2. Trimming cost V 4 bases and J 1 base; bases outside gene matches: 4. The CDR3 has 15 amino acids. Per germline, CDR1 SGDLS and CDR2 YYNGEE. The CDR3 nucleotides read TGTGCCAGCAGCAGAACTAGCGAGAACACCGGGGAGCTGTTTTTT. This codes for CASSRTSENTGELFF.

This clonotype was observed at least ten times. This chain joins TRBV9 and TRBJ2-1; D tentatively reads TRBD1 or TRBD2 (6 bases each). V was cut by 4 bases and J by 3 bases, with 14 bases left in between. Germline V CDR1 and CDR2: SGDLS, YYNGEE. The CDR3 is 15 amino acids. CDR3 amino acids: CASSSTGADYNEQFF. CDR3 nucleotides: TGTGCCAGCAGCTCCACGGGGGCAGACTACAATGAGCAGTTCTTC.